The 3 T cell receptor beta chains given below trace back to one sample, sequenced in a study of blood T cell repertoires in COVID-19. Method: immunoSEQ multiplex PCR; TCRdb's copy keeps in-frame clones and lacks some. The sample yields some 110,000 clones, just under 85% seen once. Sequencing input: peripheral blood. The origin of the receptors is a woman of 80 years or more with active or convalescent COVID-19.

The chain recombines TRBV4-2 with TRBJ2-4; D perhaps matches TRBD2 (6 bases). Germline CDR1 reads LGHNA; CDR2 reads YNFKEQ. The CDR3 extends over 14 amino acids. V gave up 1 base and J gave up 5 bases, with 9 bases separating them. The CDR3 loop reads CASSQGGDENIQYF. The CDR3 DNA reads TGTGCCAGCAGCCAAGGGGGGGACGAAAACATTCAGTACTTC.

The gene calls are TRBV5-1 and TRBJ1-6; D is perhaps TRBD1 (5 bases). This CDR3 is built from 15 residues. The V end lost 4 bases, the J end lost 4 bases, and 12 bases lay between the germline ends. Germline V CDR1 and CDR2: SGHRS, YFSETQ. DNA of the CDR3: TGCGCCAGCAGCCCCGGACAACATTATAATTCACCCCTCCACTTT. Translated, it gives CASSPGQHYNSPLHF.

V is TRBV9 and J is TRBJ2-3; TRBD2 matches 10 bases. With V trimmed by 3 bases and J by 14 bases, 12 bases remained unmatched. Germline lookup yields CDR1 SGDLS and CDR2 YYNGEE. This CDR3 spans 14 amino acids. The CDR3 here is CASSADLLAGARYF. DNA for the CDR3: TGTGCCAGCAGCGCAGACCTCCTAGCGGGGGCAAGGTATTTT. The full variable domain, in which reference TRBV9 and TRBJ2-3 provide the parts outside the CDR3, is DSGVTQTPKHLITATGQRVTLRCSPRSGDLSVYWYQQSLDQGLQFLIQYYNGEERAKGNILERFSAQQFPDLHSELNLSSLELGDSALYFCASSADLLAGARYFGPGTRLTVL.